Listed here is a single TCR beta chain. The data were obtained in a study of control samples from healthy donors and cancer patients. V was pared by 2 bases and J by 4 bases, with 5 bases of the junction left unmatched. The CDR3 covers 14 residues. Germline CDR1 SQVTM, CDR2 ANQGSEA. Repertoires were generated with immunoSEQ multiplex PCR, while TCRdb's copy carries only in-frame clones and drops some. The sample lists tens of thousands of clones, 85% to 95% occurring once. Sequenced material: blood. V is TRBV29-1 and J is TRBJ2-3; 8 nucleotides align to TRBD1. The TCR originated in a man aged 25-45 years in good health. CDR3 bases: TGCAGCGTTGAATACAGGGGGAACGCAGATACGCAGTATTTT. It is translated as CSVEYRGNADTQYF.